This T cell receptor beta chain comes out of a study of cytomegalovirus exposure and HLA in healthy donors. The study, taken as a whole, reports: Whilst most TCR sequences proved rare, a subset of public TCRs occurred across many donors.

The V gene's germline CDR1 is MNHNY and CDR2 SVGAGI (reference sequence). CDR3 size: 14 residues. The J segment lost 2 bases and the V segment lost 7 bases, leaving 8 bases of the junction unmatched. This clone was counted only a few times. What it binds is unknown. Researchers ran the PCR with 60 Vbeta and 13 Jbeta primers. The assay was immunoSEQ multiplex PCR, and TCRdb's table has in-frame clones only and misses some. The table includes 270,000 or so clones, 86% detected once. This TCR derives from a man aged 40-49 years in good health and CMV-seropositive. The sample taken for sequencing was PBMCs. The V and J genes are TRBV6-6 and TRBJ2-7, with 7 positions matching TRBD1. The CDR3 bases are TGTGCCAGCATTAAGACAGGGTCTCCCTACGAGCAGTACTTC. The encoded protein is CASIKTGSPYEQYF.